This T cell receptor (beta chain) derives from a study of monozygotic twins with inflammatory bowel disease. The CDR3 contains 18 residues. The UMIs carried a 6-nucleotide sample barcode, and they were added by template switching. TCRdb reprocessed the 5' RACE reads, keeping one entry per CDR3 protein, no DNA. The table counts around 450,000 distinct CDR3 sequences; 2% to 3% lies in the top ten. Input material: blood. The chain has TRBV12-3 or TRBV12-4 and TRBJ2-1; without DNA, the TCRdb call of TRBD2 cannot be checked. The source of this sequence is a human donor with ulcerative colitis or Crohn's disease, or a healthy co-twin of an affected twin (not recorded which). The chain's CDR3 is CASSFRLAGGSSYNEQFF.